The clone carrying this T cell receptor beta chain showed up just a few times. This sample is drawn from a study of identical twins. A template switching step contributed a universal primer site, while unique molecular identifiers were present in the cDNA. TCRdb processed the 5' RACE reads anew with MiXCR; each CDR3 protein has one entry. Among approximately 700,000 distinct CDR3 sequences listed, around 6.1% were seen once. V was pared by 4 bases and J by 6 bases, with 9 bases of the junction left unmatched. The CDR3 covers 15 residues. Germline values: CDR1 SGHTA, CDR2 FQGNSA. This TCR came from a man aged 18-30 years in good health. The sample comprised naive T cells sorted from blood. The J gene is TRBJ2-3, the V gene TRBV7-2, with 8 bases identical to TRBD2. CDR3 bases: TGTGCCAGCAGCTCCCCAGCGGGAGTAACCGATACGCAGTATTTT. It translates to CASSSPAGVTDTQYF.